These 10 T cell receptor beta chains were sequenced from one sample in a study of blood T cell repertoires in COVID-19. The table came from immunoSEQ multiplex PCR; TCRdb's copy has only in-frame clones and leaves some out. The sample lists some 200,000 clones; roughly 84% were seen once. Sequencing used PBMCs or T cells enriched from blood (not recorded which). The receptors originated from a man aged 30-40 years in a cohort exposed to, infected with or recovered from COVID-19 (not recorded which).

CDR3 protein: CASSPVGAAGAGSYNEQFF. The CDR3 DNA reads TGTGCCAGCAGCCCAGTAGGGGCGGCGGGAGCAGGCTCCTACAATGAGCAGTTCTTC. The chain is built from TRBV7-6 and TRBJ2-1; 7 bases align to TRBD2. V was clipped by 5 bases and J by 0 bases; unmatched bases: 16. The germline V gene encodes CDR1 SGHVS and CDR2 FNYEAQ. CDR3 length: 19 residues.

The chain employs TRBV20-1 and TRBJ2-4; TRBD2 matches at 10 bases. The CDR3 loop spans 13 amino acids. Germline values: CDR1 DFQATT, CDR2 SNEGSKA (reference sequence). V gave up 4 bases and J gave up 12 bases; unmatched junction bases: 9. The CDR3 spells CSATETSGDNQYF. CDR3 nucleotide sequence: TGCAGTGCTACTGAAACTAGCGGGGACAATCAGTACTTC.

The gene calls are TRBV29-1 and TRBJ1-5; 7 bases match TRBD1. This CDR3 spans 13 amino acids. The germline V gene encodes CDR1 SQVTM and CDR2 ANQGSEA. V lost 4 bases, J lost 3 bases, and 3 bases stayed unmatched. This CDR3 is CSVAGQDNQPQHF. For the CDR3, the DNA is TGCAGCGTTGCCGGACAGGACAATCAGCCCCAGCATTTT.

V usage is TRBV27 and J usage is TRBJ1-3, with 12 bases matching TRBD1. This CDR3 has 20 residues. J was trimmed by 0 bases and V by 2 bases; bases with no gene match: 11. Germline values: CDR1 MNHEY, CDR2 SMNVEV (reference sequence). The CDR3 reads CASSLRSGTGGLSSGNTIYF. The CDR3 DNA sequence: TGTGCCAGCAGTTTACGATCAGGGACAGGGGGCCTGAGCTCTGGAAACACCATATATTTT.

The chain links TRBV11-2 to TRBJ1-6; D possibly corresponds to TRBD1 (6 bases). CDR3 length: 19 residues. Trimming removed 5 bases at V and 6 bases at J, with 26 bases between. Germline V CDR1 and CDR2: SGHAT, FQNNGV. The CDR3 coding sequence is TGTGCCAGCAGCCCGTGGCGGGGGCGCACTCACTCGCCTAATTCACCCCTCCACTTT. Translated: CASSPWRGRTHSPNSPLHF.

CDR3 sequence: CASSHDRSYEQYF. CDR3 DNA sequence: TGTGCCAGCAGCCACGACAGATCCTACGAGCAGTACTTC. This chain connects TRBV3-1 (or the pseudogene TRBV3-2) to TRBJ2-7; D possibly corresponds to TRBD1 (5 bases). CDR3 length: 13 residues. The ends were cut back, 3 bases at V and 1 base at J, with 7 bases in the middle. Germline V CDR1 and CDR2: LGHDT, YNNKEL (reference sequence).

This chain joins TRBV5-4 and TRBJ2-7; tentative D call: TRBD2 (5 bases). Germline CDR1 and CDR2: SGHNT and YYREEE (reference sequence). The V gene lost 0 bases and the J gene lost 4 bases, with 14 bases spanning the gap. This CDR3 is 15 amino acids long. CDR3 protein: CASSLDWGLAYEQYF. The CDR3 DNA reads TGTGCCAGCAGCTTGGACTGGGGTCTAGCATACGAGCAGTACTTC.

This clone occurred a few times. The rearrangement joins TRBV9 to TRBJ2-7; no definite D call. The germline gives CDR1 SGDLS, CDR2 YYNGEE. CDR3 size: 15 residues. The V gene lost 0 bases and the J gene lost 0 bases, with 10 bases spanning the gap. CDR3: CASSVEVGNSYEQYF. The CDR3, as DNA: TGTGCCAGCAGCGTAGAAGTTGGCAACTCCTACGAGCAGTACTTC.

This clone was observed once. J is TRBJ2-1 and V is TRBV28, with TRBD2 as a possible D gene (5 bases). V was trimmed by 1 base and J by 8 bases, leaving 12 bases between them. The CDR3 sequence is 14 residues long. Germline V CDR1 and CDR2: MDHEN, SYDVKM. This CDR3 reads CASSLSTNLHEQFF. CDR3 in DNA: TGTGCCAGCAGTTTATCGACTAATCTCCATGAGCAGTTCTTC.

This clone was picked up a small number of times. As DNA, the CDR3 is TGCGCCAGCAGTGAGCCCAGACAGGGGGGTGAAAAACTGTTTTTT. It specifies CASSEPRQGGEKLFF. The chain has TRBV10-2 and TRBJ1-4; TRBD1 matches at 9 bases. V dropped 2 bases and J dropped 7; count of bases not matched to a gene: 5. Germline-derived CDR1 and CDR2 are WSHSY and SAAADI. The CDR3 covers 15 residues.